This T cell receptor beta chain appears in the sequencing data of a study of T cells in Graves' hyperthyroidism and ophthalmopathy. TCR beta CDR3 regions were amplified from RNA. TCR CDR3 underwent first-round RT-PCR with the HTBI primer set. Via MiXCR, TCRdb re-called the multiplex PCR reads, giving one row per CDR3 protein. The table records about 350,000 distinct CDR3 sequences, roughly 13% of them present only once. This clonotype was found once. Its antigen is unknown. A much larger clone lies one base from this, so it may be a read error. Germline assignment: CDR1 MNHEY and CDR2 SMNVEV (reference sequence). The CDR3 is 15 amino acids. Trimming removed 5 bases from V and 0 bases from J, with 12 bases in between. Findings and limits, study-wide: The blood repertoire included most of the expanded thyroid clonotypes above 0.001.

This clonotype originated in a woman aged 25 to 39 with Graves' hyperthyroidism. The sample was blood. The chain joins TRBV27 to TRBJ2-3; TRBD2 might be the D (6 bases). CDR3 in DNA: TGTGCCAGCAGTCGGGGACTCATTAGCACAGATACGCAGTATTTT. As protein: CASSRGLISTDTQYF.